This TCR beta chain is from a study of T cell responses to AZD1222 COVID-19 vaccine. General study findings and limits: Baseline seropositives among AZD1222 recipients totaled only 5 to 7. White British ancestry dominated among donors, who included more females, and clonal diversity was possibly underestimated.

Using immunoSEQ multiplex PCR, the repertoire was profiled, and TCRdb retains in-frame clones only, with some absent. This sample carries around 200,000 clones, approximately 94% of them seen once, and the ten largest clones take roughly 1.7%. Trimming removed 7 bases from V and 1 base from J, with 10 bases in between. The CDR3 totals 13 residues. Germline assignment: CDR1 SGHTA and CDR2 FQGTGA. With regard to this clone: Its antigen is currently unknown.

The material sequenced was peripheral blood, taken 28 days after the second AZD1222 dose. The receptor was derived from an adult who received the AZD1222 COVID-19 vaccine. The V gene is TRBV7-3, the J gene TRBJ1-1, with D hard to call. CDR3 in DNA: TGTGCCAGCAAACCCCAAGCGAACACTGAAGCTTTCTTT. Its translation: CASKPQANTEAFF.